This is a list of T cell receptor beta chains from one sample in a study of blood T cell repertoires in COVID-19. Some clones are missing from TCRdb's copy, which holds only in-frame ones; the method was immunoSEQ multiplex PCR. The data contain more than 140,000 clones, 84% of them singletons. Sequencing was performed on peripheral blood. The receptors were sampled from a woman aged 45-59 years in a cohort sampled during active or convalescent COVID-19. Each CDR3 is given with its conserved first and last residue. The D gene is left open where the match is weak. Where a row states a size, it is once, few, many or the class of an expanded clone; other rows omit it.

V gene: TRBV27; J gene: TRBJ2-5; D gene: TRBD2; clone size: NA; CDR3 protein: CASSRRVAGPIETQYF; CDR3 DNA: TGTGCCAGCAGTCGTCGCGTAGCGGGGCCTATAGAGACCCAGTACTTC
V gene: TRBV5-6; J gene: TRBJ2-7; D gene: NA; clone size: NA; CDR3 protein: CASSAQPATNPYEQYF; CDR3 DNA: TGTGCCAGCAGCGCACAGCCCGCTACAAATCCCTACGAGCAGTACTTC
V gene: TRBV7-9; J gene: TRBJ2-5; D gene: NA; clone size: NA; CDR3 protein: CASRYTGLETQYF; CDR3 DNA: TGTGCCAGCAGGTATACAGGGTTGGAGACCCAGTACTTC
V gene: TRBV7-9; J gene: TRBJ1-2; D gene: TRBD1; clone size: NA; CDR3 protein: CASSHSGWTGGLYGYTF; CDR3 DNA: TGTGCCAGCAGCCATTCCGGGTGGACAGGGGGTCTCTATGGCTACACCTTC
V gene: TRBV30; J gene: TRBJ2-1; D gene: NA; clone size: NA; CDR3 protein: CAWSVRAGLNEQFF; CDR3 DNA: TGTGCCTGGAGTGTCCGGGCGGGGCTCAATGAGCAGTTCTTC
V gene: TRBV27; J gene: TRBJ2-1; D gene: TRBD1; clone size: NA; CDR3 protein: CASTSGTGAFEQFF; CDR3 DNA: TGTGCCAGCACGTCCGGGACAGGGGCCTTTGAGCAGTTCTTC
V gene: TRBV6-1; J gene: TRBJ1-6; D gene: NA; clone size: NA; CDR3 protein: CASSDATGKDSSPLHF; CDR3 DNA: TGTGCCAGCAGTGACGCAACAGGGAAGGACAGTTCACCCCTCCACTTT
V gene: TRBV7-2; J gene: TRBJ2-1; D gene: TRBD2; clone size: NA; CDR3 protein: CASSLARAGGFNEQFF; CDR3 DNA: TGTGCCAGCAGCTTAGCGCGGGCGGGGGGGTTTAATGAGCAGTTCTTC
V gene: TRBV21-1; J gene: TRBJ2-2; D gene: NA; clone size: few; CDR3 protein: CASSITTGGASPGELFF; CDR3 DNA: TGTGCCAGCAGCATTACTACAGGGGGCGCGTCTCCCGGGGAGCTGTTTTTT
V gene: TRBV2; J gene: TRBJ1-5; D gene: TRBD1; clone size: NA; CDR3 protein: CASSFGQGVKSNQPQHF; CDR3 DNA: TGTGCCAGCAGCTTCGGACAGGGTGTGAAGAGCAATCAGCCCCAGCATTTT
V gene: TRBV6-2/TRBV6-3; J gene: TRBJ2-1; D gene: TRBD2; clone size: NA; CDR3 protein: CASSGAGSSYNEQFF; CDR3 DNA: TGTGCCAGCAGCGGAGCGGGGAGCTCCTACAATGAGCAGTTCTTC
V gene: TRBV5-1; J gene: TRBJ1-1; D gene: TRBD1; clone size: few; CDR3 protein: CASSLELGTGEAFF; CDR3 DNA: TGCGCCAGCAGCTTGGAGCTCGGGACAGGGGAAGCTTTCTTT
V gene: TRBV7-3; J gene: TRBJ2-2; D gene: NA; clone size: few; CDR3 protein: CASSLRDMRDTGELFF; CDR3 DNA: TGTGCCAGCAGCTTACGGGACATGAGGGACACCGGGGAGCTGTTTTTT
V gene: TRBV7-2; J gene: TRBJ1-6; D gene: NA; clone size: few; CDR3 protein: CASALPSSYNSPLHF; CDR3 DNA: TGTGCCAGCGCCCTACCGAGCTCCTATAATTCACCCCTCCACTTT
V gene: TRBV5-1; J gene: TRBJ2-3; D gene: NA; clone size: large; CDR3 protein: CASSLSVPTDTQYF; CDR3 DNA: TGCGCCAGCAGCTTGTCAGTTCCCACAGATACGCAGTATTTT
V gene: TRBV14; J gene: TRBJ1-6; D gene: NA; clone size: NA; CDR3 protein: CASSQETVSILGSPLHF; CDR3 DNA: TGTGCCAGCAGCCAAGAAACCGTTAGCATCCTAGGTTCACCCCTCCACTTT
V gene: TRBV5-1; J gene: TRBJ2-5; D gene: TRBD2; clone size: NA; CDR3 protein: CASSLTSGGKETQYF; CDR3 DNA: TGCGCCAGCAGCTTGACTAGCGGGGGTAAAGAGACCCAGTACTTC
V gene: TRBV7-3; J gene: TRBJ2-7; D gene: TRBD2; clone size: NA; CDR3 protein: CASSFSGGPSYEQYF; CDR3 DNA: TGTGCCAGCAGCTTTAGCGGGGGGCCTTCCTACGAGCAGTACTTC
V gene: TRBV4-1; J gene: TRBJ2-1; D gene: TRBD1; clone size: NA; CDR3 protein: CASSQTDRAYNEQFF; CDR3 DNA: TGCGCCAGCAGCCAAACCGACAGGGCCTACAATGAGCAGTTCTTC
V gene: TRBV3-1/TRBV3-2; J gene: TRBJ1-1; D gene: NA; clone size: NA; CDR3 protein: CASSHQGEAFF; CDR3 DNA: TGTGCCAGCAGCCACCAGGGTGAAGCTTTCTTT
V gene: TRBV6-6; J gene: TRBJ1-1; D gene: NA; clone size: once; CDR3 protein: CASSTIGATEAFF; CDR3 DNA: TGTGCCAGCAGTACGATTGGGGCGACTGAAGCTTTCTTT
V gene: TRBV9; J gene: TRBJ1-6; D gene: NA; clone size: NA; CDR3 protein: CASSKRQYNSPLHF; CDR3 DNA: TGTGCCAGCTCAAAGAGACAATATAATTCACCCCTCCACTTT
V gene: TRBV6-5; J gene: TRBJ1-1; D gene: NA; clone size: once; CDR3 protein: CASSFRSKMNTEAFF; CDR3 DNA: TGTGCCAGCAGTTTCAGGTCCAAAATGAACACTGAAGCTTTCTTT
V gene: TRBV5-5; J gene: TRBJ2-7; D gene: NA; clone size: NA; CDR3 protein: CASSLQGSYEQYF; CDR3 DNA: TGTGCCAGCAGCCTCCAGGGTTCCTACGAGCAGTACTTC
V gene: TRBV18; J gene: TRBJ2-7; D gene: NA; clone size: NA; CDR3 protein: CASSPLVSNSEQYF; CDR3 DNA: TGTGCCAGCTCACCACTAGTATCCAACTCCGAGCAGTACTTC
V gene: TRBV3-1/TRBV3-2; J gene: TRBJ2-4; D gene: TRBD1; clone size: NA; CDR3 protein: CASSHAGTGGSGNIQYF; CDR3 DNA: TGTGCCAGCAGCCATGCCGGGACAGGGGGCAGTGGAAACATTCAGTACTTC
V gene: TRBV4-3; J gene: TRBJ2-7; D gene: TRBD2; clone size: NA; CDR3 protein: CASSQDLGARGVKGYEQYF; CDR3 DNA: TGCGCCAGCAGCCAAGATTTAGGGGCGCGGGGGGTAAAAGGCTACGAGCAGTACTTC
V gene: TRBV5-1; J gene: TRBJ2-2; D gene: NA; clone size: NA; CDR3 protein: CASSLDVRQAAGELFF; CDR3 DNA: TGCGCCAGCAGCTTGGATGTTCGGCAGGCTGCCGGGGAGCTGTTTTTT
V gene: TRBV6-1; J gene: TRBJ1-6; D gene: NA; clone size: few; CDR3 protein: CASSEALSTPYNSPLHF; CDR3 DNA: TGTGCCAGCAGTGAAGCGCTGAGTACTCCCTATAATTCACCCCTCCACTTT
V gene: TRBV11-2; J gene: TRBJ1-2; D gene: TRBD1; clone size: NA; CDR3 protein: CASSSQGGGGYTF; CDR3 DNA: TGTGCCAGCAGCTCCCAGGGGGGAGGAGGCTACACCTTC
V gene: TRBV19; J gene: TRBJ1-4; D gene: NA; clone size: NA; CDR3 protein: CASTRRGKEKLFF; CDR3 DNA: TGTGCCAGTACGCGTAGGGGGAAGGAAAAACTGTTTTTT
V gene: TRBV19; J gene: TRBJ2-1; D gene: TRBD2; clone size: NA; CDR3 protein: CASTPGWASGDNEQFF; CDR3 DNA: TGTGCCAGTACCCCGGGGTGGGCTAGCGGTGACAATGAGCAGTTCTTC
V gene: TRBV6-5; J gene: TRBJ2-7; D gene: TRBD1; clone size: NA; CDR3 protein: CASSYRDRGHEQYF; CDR3 DNA: TGTGCCAGCAGTTACCGGGACAGGGGCCACGAGCAGTACTTC
V gene: TRBV7-9; J gene: TRBJ2-7; D gene: NA; clone size: NA; CDR3 protein: CASSLAPPNGEQYF; CDR3 DNA: TGTGCCAGCAGCTTAGCGCCTCCAAACGGGGAGCAGTACTTC
V gene: TRBV9; J gene: TRBJ1-4; D gene: TRBD1; clone size: once; CDR3 protein: CASSALVAGGGKLFF; CDR3 DNA: TGTGCCAGCAGCGCCCTAGTAGCAGGGGGCGGAAAACTGTTTTTT
V gene: TRBV3-1/TRBV3-2; J gene: TRBJ2-5; D gene: TRBD2; clone size: NA; CDR3 protein: CASSPLAGGGGETQYF; CDR3 DNA: TGTGCCAGCAGCCCTCTAGCGGGGGGCGGTGGAGAGACCCAGTACTTC
V gene: TRBV6-5; J gene: TRBJ1-5; D gene: NA; clone size: once; CDR3 protein: CASSYSAVNQPQHF; CDR3 DNA: TGTGCCAGCAGTTACTCGGCCGTCAATCAGCCCCAGCATTTT
V gene: TRBV6-1; J gene: TRBJ2-5; D gene: TRBD2; clone size: NA; CDR3 protein: CASSERLRGPRLAKQETQYF; CDR3 DNA: TGTGCCAGCAGTGAAAGGTTGAGGGGTCCGAGACTAGCAAAACAAGAGACCCAGTACTTC
V gene: TRBV12-5; J gene: TRBJ2-7; D gene: NA; clone size: NA; CDR3 protein: CASALGGGASKSYEQYF; CDR3 DNA: TGTGCTAGTGCCCTGGGGGGGGGCGCCTCAAAATCCTACGAGCAGTACTTC
V gene: TRBV5-1; J gene: TRBJ2-2; D gene: TRBD2; clone size: NA; CDR3 protein: CASSRNSGGAGTGELFF; CDR3 DNA: TGCGCCAGCAGCCGGAATAGCGGGGGGGCTGGCACCGGGGAGCTGTTTTTT
V gene: TRBV27; J gene: TRBJ2-7; D gene: NA; clone size: many; CDR3 protein: CASRAGQWIAGYAYEQYF; CDR3 DNA: TGTGCCAGCAGGGCGGGACAGTGGATAGCGGGGTACGCCTACGAGCAGTACTTC
V gene: TRBV9; J gene: TRBJ1-6; D gene: TRBD1; clone size: NA; CDR3 protein: CASSVADRVSPLHF; CDR3 DNA: TGTGCCAGCAGCGTAGCTGACAGGGTTTCACCCCTCCACTTT
V gene: TRBV6-6; J gene: TRBJ1-2; D gene: NA; clone size: NA; CDR3 protein: CASSSAGDGYTF; CDR3 DNA: TGTGCCAGCAGTTCCGCGGGGGATGGCTACACCTTC
V gene: TRBV30; J gene: TRBJ1-1; D gene: NA; clone size: NA; CDR3 protein: CAWNRGREAFF; CDR3 DNA: TGTGCCTGGAATAGGGGAAGGGAAGCTTTCTTT
V gene: TRBV19; J gene: TRBJ1-2; D gene: NA; clone size: NA; CDR3 protein: CASTGQSNYGYTF; CDR3 DNA: TGTGCCAGCACAGGACAGTCTAACTATGGCTACACCTTC
V gene: TRBV19; J gene: TRBJ2-2; D gene: TRBD2; clone size: NA; CDR3 protein: CASTDRWASGGALGTGELFF; CDR3 DNA: TGTGCCAGTACCGATCGGTGGGCTAGCGGGGGGGCCTTGGGCACCGGGGAGCTGTTTTTT
V gene: TRBV5-1; J gene: TRBJ1-2; D gene: NA; clone size: NA; CDR3 protein: CASSLVPGNYGYTF; CDR3 DNA: TGCGCCAGCAGCTTGGTCCCAGGGAACTATGGCTACACCTTC
V gene: TRBV5-1; J gene: TRBJ2-5; D gene: TRBD2; clone size: NA; CDR3 protein: CASSPGLDREETQYF; CDR3 DNA: TGCGCCAGCAGCCCCGGACTAGACCGAGAAGAGACCCAGTACTTC